Here is one T cell receptor (beta chain) with its context. The entry originates in a study of blood T cell repertoires in COVID-19. In terms of age and location, participants ranged from about 18 to 90 years and lived in about two dozen US areas. Two negative PCRs, clearance, or symptom resolution had been documented for recovered Cohort 3 donors. TCRdb's copy holds only in-frame clones and misses some; the assay was immunoSEQ multiplex PCR. The sample shows roughly 500,000 clones, around nine tenths of them seen only once. V was pared by 8 bases and J by 4 bases, with 8 bases of the junction left unmatched. Per germline, CDR1 SNHLY and CDR2 FYNNEI. CDR3 length: 14 amino acids.

The chain couples TRBV2 to TRBJ1-5; 7 bases agree with TRBD1. The TCR comes from a woman aged 55 to 70 who had recovered from COVID-19. Sequenced material: PBMCs or T cells enriched from blood (not recorded which). The chain's CDR3 is CASGDRAGNQPQHF. CDR3 nucleotide sequence: TGTGCCAGCGGCGACAGGGCCGGGAATCAGCCCCAGCATTTT.